This T cell receptor (beta chain) was captured in a study of regulatory T cells in long-lasting Graves disease. Overall study: Antithyroid drug exposure in newly diagnosed Graves' patients had lasted under 3 months. Study results and caveats: Newly diagnosed Graves' patients had higher TCR diversity than persistent ones. Favored usage of TRBV28, TRBJ1-2 and TRBJ2-5 was recorded in persistent disease.

Concerning this clonotype: Its matching antigen is unknown.

The TCR beta library used iRepertoire HTBI primers with Arm-PCR amplification of CDR3. TCRdb re-called the multiplex PCR reads with MiXCR, one entry per CDR3 protein. Of fewer than 650,000 distinct CDR3 sequences listed, roughly 16% are singletons. This CDR3 is 13 amino acids long. The germline V gene encodes CDR1 DFQATT and CDR2 SNEGSKA (reference sequence). V gave up 1 base and J gave up 9 bases; unmatched junction bases: 9. The time point is: newly diagnosed GD, antithyroid drugs for less than 3 months. The authors made the TCR library using RNA they extracted from PBMCs. A roughly 8.6-milliliter sample of peripheral blood was drawn into EDTA tubes. These data were also reused for a study on T cells in Graves' hyperthyroidism and ophthalmopathy.

The TCR comes from a woman younger than 45 with Graves disease. The chain couples TRBV20-1 to TRBJ2-7, with 7 bases lining up with TRBD1. The input for sequencing was peripheral blood mononuclear cells (PBMCs), taken at new diagnosis, from a patient treated with antithyroid drugs. This CDR3 reads CSARVGGYEGQYF. CDR3 sequence (DNA): TGCAGTGCTAGAGTAGGGGGCTACGAGGGGCAGTACTTC.